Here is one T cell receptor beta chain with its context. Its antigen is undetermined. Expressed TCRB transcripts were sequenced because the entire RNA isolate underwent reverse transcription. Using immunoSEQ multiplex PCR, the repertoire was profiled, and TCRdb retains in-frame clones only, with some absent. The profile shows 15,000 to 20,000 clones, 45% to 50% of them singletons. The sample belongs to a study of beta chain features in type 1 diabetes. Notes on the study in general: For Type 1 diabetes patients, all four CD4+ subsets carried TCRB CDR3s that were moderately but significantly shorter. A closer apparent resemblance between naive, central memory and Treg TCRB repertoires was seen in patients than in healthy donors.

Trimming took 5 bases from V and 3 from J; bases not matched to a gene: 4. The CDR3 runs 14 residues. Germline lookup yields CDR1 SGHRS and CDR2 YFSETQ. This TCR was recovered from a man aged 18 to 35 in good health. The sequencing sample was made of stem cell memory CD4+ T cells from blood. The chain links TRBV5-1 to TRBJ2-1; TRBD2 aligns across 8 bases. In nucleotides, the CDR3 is TGCGCCAGCAGAACCACTAGCGGCTACAATGAGCAGTTCTTC. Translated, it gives CASRTTSGYNEQFF.